Listed below are T cell receptor beta chains from one sample, sequenced in a study of identical twins. Using its own MiXCR run on the 5' RACE reads, TCRdb lists one record per CDR3 protein. The sample lists a few hundred thousand distinct CDR3 sequences, more than 9% occurring once. The same sample was also studied in work on yellow fever vaccine responses in identical twins.

Source material: PBMCs. The receptors come from a woman aged 18-35 years in good health. Each CDR3 is given with its conserved first and last residue. A D gene is named only where the DNA matches it firmly. Rows give clone size only sometimes, using once, few, many, or a class for an expanded clone.

few	TRBD2	TRBV6-2/TRBV6-3	TRBJ2-1	TGTGCCAGCAGATGGACTAGCGGGGACTACAATGAGCAGTTCTTC	CASRWTSGDYNEQFF
many	.	TRBV4-2	TRBJ2-5	TGTGCCAGCAGCCAGGGAGAGAGCGAGACGAAAGAGACCCAGTACTTC	CASSQGESETKETQYF
many	.	TRBV3-1	TRBJ1-1	TGTGCCAGCACCCTCAAACAGGGCCCCACTGAAGCTTTCTTT	CASTLKQGPTEAFF
.	.	TRBV28	TRBJ2-7	TGTGCCGCGCCCCCAGGGAAAAGGGACGAGCAGTACTTC	CAAPPGKRDEQYF
few	TRBD1	TRBV5-6	TRBJ2-7	TGTGCCAGCAGCTTGGTGGGACAGGGCTACGAGCAGTACTTC	CASSLVGQGYEQYF
.	.	TRBV3-1	TRBJ2-1	TGTGCCAGCAGCCAAGGGCGGGGCCTGGGCAATGAGCAGTTCTTC	CASSQGRGLGNEQFF
.	TRBD1	TRBV29-1	TRBJ2-7	TGCAGCGTTGTGACAGGGCGTTCCTACGAGCAGTACTTC	CSVVTGRSYEQYF
.	TRBD2	TRBV7-3	TRBJ2-2	TGTGCCAGCAGCTTAATTGCTAGCGGGGGCTTCACCGGGGAGCTGTTTTTT	CASSLIASGGFTGELFF
many	TRBD2	TRBV7-2	TRBJ2-1	TGTGCCAGCAGCTTAGGGCGGGAGACGAATGAGCAGTTCTTC	CASSLGRETNEQFF
many	.	TRBV6-5	TRBJ2-7	TGTGCCAGCAGTTTGAGACAGGACTACGAGCAGTACTTC	CASSLRQDYEQYF
.	.	TRBV30	TRBJ2-2	TGTGCCTGCCCCTCCCAGGGGGGGTCGCTCACCGGGGAGCTGTTTTTT	CACPSQGGSLTGELFF
few	.	TRBV20-1	TRBJ2-1	TGCAGTGCCTTAGCGGACCTGGGGGATGAGCAGTTCTTC	CSALADLGDEQFF
many	TRBD2	TRBV11-1	TRBJ2-4	TGTGCCAGCAGCCAGCCCGGACTAGCGGACGTCAAAAACATTCAGTACTTC	CASSQPGLADVKNIQYF
.	.	TRBV29-1	TRBJ2-1	TGCAGCGTTGACGGACGCGGTGGGGGCGGGCGGCAGTTCTTC	CSVDGRGGGGRQFF
many	.	TRBV7-9	TRBJ2-7	TGTGCCAGCAGCTTAAATCCGGGGTCCTACGAGCAGTACTTC	CASSLNPGSYEQYF
.	TRBD1	TRBV5-1	TRBJ2-5	TGCGCCAGCAGCTTCCGGGACAGGGTCCGCGAGACCCAGTACTTC	CASSFRDRVRETQYF
few	TRBD2	TRBV24-1	TRBJ2-3	TGTGCCACCAGTGATTTGCCTAGCGGGCGTACTAGCACAGATACGCAGTATTTT	CATSDLPSGRTSTDTQYF
many	.	TRBV3-1	TRBJ1-3	TGTGCCAGCAGCCAGCAACACTCTGGAAACACCATATATTTT	CASSQQHSGNTIYF
.	.	TRBV6-1	TRBJ2-1	TGTGCCAGCAGACAAGGGAGTCTTTCCTACAATGAGCAGTTCTTC	CASRQGSLSYNEQFF
few	TRBD2	TRBV7-9	TRBJ2-3	TGTGCCAGCAGCTATACTAGCGGAAAAACCACAGATACGCAGTATTTT	CASSYTSGKTTDTQYF
.	TRBD2	TRBV4-2	TRBJ2-1	TGTGCCAGCAGCCACCCCTCTGGCGGGAGGGCAGGTGAGCAGTTCTTC	CASSHPSGGRAGEQFF
few	.	TRBV6-1	TRBJ1-2	TGTGCCAGCAGTGAACGGGACTCCTATGGCTACACCTTC	CASSERDSYGYTF
few	TRBD1	TRBV12-3/TRBV12-4	TRBJ2-1	TGTGCCAGCAGTTTTTTCGGGACAGCCGAGCAGTTCTTC	CASSFFGTAEQFF
many	.	TRBV12-3/TRBV12-4	TRBJ2-7	TGTGCCAGCAGTTCCTCTCCGGGCGAGCAGTACTTC	CASSSSPGEQYF
.	.	TRBV7-8	TRBJ2-2	TGTGCCAGCAGCCTACTGACTCGGGGGCTTGGCGGGGAGCTGTTTTTT	CASSLLTRGLGGELFF
few	.	TRBV29-1	TRBJ1-2	TGCAGCGTTGAAAGAAGAGGGGAGAGCCTCTATGGCTACACCTTC	CSVERRGESLYGYTF
few	.	TRBV28	TRBJ1-1	TGTGCCAGCAGAATGACAGCGAACACTGAAGCTTTCTTT	CASRMTANTEAFF
.	TRBD2	TRBV30	TRBJ2-1	TGTGCCTGGAGTCGGGAGGGGGATGAGCAGTTCTTC	CAWSREGDEQFF
few	TRBD2	TRBV25-1	TRBJ2-7	TGTGCCAGCAGTACGGGACTAGCGAACTACGAGCAGTACTTC	CASSTGLANYEQYF